The T cell receptor (beta chain) under discussion was sequenced for a study of CD4 T cells in relation to SARS-CoV-2 and coronaviruses. This clone was seen a handful of times. Its antigen is not identified. The table came from immunoSEQ multiplex PCR; TCRdb's copy has only in-frame clones and leaves some out. The data contain 14,000 or so clones, just under 80% of them seen just once; the ten biggest clones take up less than 20%. Germline V gives CDR1 MDHEN, CDR2 SYDVKM. The CDR3 is made up of 11 amino acids. V was cut by 2 bases and J by 10 bases, with 3 bases left in between. Before the COVID-19 pandemic, during about 2011-2019, CD4+ T cells were taken from unexposed donors. CD4+ T cells were isolated from the cells after 10 days of culture. Unexposed-donor CD4+ T cells were probed with SARS-CoV-2 S/N and four cold-coronavirus spikes, cells permitting. Each well had about 2.2 million PBMCs in around 5% human AB serum with IL-2.

Input material: CD4+ T cells from PBMCs, cultured in vitro. This clonotype originated in a human donor in good health. This rearrangement joins TRBV28 to TRBJ1-6; D gene unclear. The DNA of the CDR3 is TGTGCCAGCAGTTTACGCTCACCCCTCCACTTT. Protein sequence: CASSLRSPLHF. Complete variable domain (other parts from reference TRBV28 and TRBJ1-6): DVKVTQSSRYLVKRTGEKVFLECVQDMDHENMFWYRQDPGLGLRLIYFSYDVKMKEKGDIPEGYSVSREKKERFSLILESASTNQTSMYLCASSLRSPLHFGNGTRLTVT.